This TCR beta chain was captured by sequencing in a study of PD-1 blockade in mismatch repair-deficient tumors (dated by TCRdb to about 2017). Broadly, across the study: Between late 2013 and September 2016, the trial enrolled about 78 consecutive patients with around 11 types of mismatch repair-deficient cancer, all of whom had received prior treatment and were progressing. Deep sequencing of TCR CDR3 regions was used to track tumor-associated T cell clones in peripheral blood of patients responding to PD-1 blockade. Here is what the overall study found, with its caveats: Of about seven peptides, three triggered clonal expansion, producing 110 to 150 unique blood TCRs, of which about seven were also present in tumor, and every positive peptide came from a frameshift mutation. After pembrolizumab, tumor-resident clones, which were often undetectable in blood before treatment, expanded rapidly and then contracted, generally ahead of radiologic responses.

The library was generated by the immunoSEQ multiplex PCR assay. Per the source publication's procedure: Clones were defined as neoantigen-specific by significant expansion to the relevant peptide and no significant expansion to any other tested peptide. TCRdb carries this immuneACCESS record with in-frame sequences only. Its versions omit some clonotypes, under half of them owing to an unresolved V gene in the studies checked, with the rest unexplained. The DNA gave D and trimming, while V, J and clone size come from that table. The sample includes 14,000 or so clones, with around 86% observed a single time. 11% of the sample comes from the top ten. Per the germline V gene (reference sequence), SEHNR is the CDR1 and FQNEAQ is the CDR2. The CDR3, from cysteine to phenylalanine, totals 13 residues. The DNA shown is the 39-base CDR3, in frame from base 1. V loses 10 bases of germline sequence and J loses 5 bases, and the interval between the two ends is 15 bases.

Details on this clone: Its antigen is currently not known. Nothing much larger sits one base from this clone, and base qualities are not available.

The label giving this sample's time point can be read as: identical approximately nine-day culture without peptide (control). For each enrolled patient, mismatch repair deficiency was established using either polymerase chain reaction or immunohistochemistry. Three patients who responded to pembrolizumab therapy underwent TCR sequencing. Seven ELISpot-reactive candidate neoantigen peptides were each used in an approximately 10-day in vitro stimulation before TCR sequencing. As the baseline for calculating clone fold-changes, a control culture with no peptide was run in an identical way. The phase II trial prospectively tested pembrolizumab PD-1 blockade in advanced mismatch repair-deficient cancers regardless of tissue of origin.

This specimen was cells cultured in vitro, taken from a patient treated with pembrolizumab. The sequence is built from TRBV7-9 and TRBJ2-1, with the D gene call left open. The receptor was derived from an adult with mismatch repair-deficient cancer. The CDR3 region has the sequence CATSSWNDNEQFF. The DNA sequence reads TGTGCCACCTCTTCGTGGAACGACAATGAGCAGTTCTTC.